This TCR beta chain was observed in a study of shared clonotypes between healthy human individuals. Clones were read by immunoSEQ multiplex PCR, and TCRdb kept only the in-frame ones, dropping some. This table holds some 2.3 million clones, about 92% found once. A remark on this clone: Its antigen is not known.

J gave up 7 bases and V 0 bases, and 4 bases lay outside the gene matches. Looked up from germline, CDR1 is SGHRS and CDR2 is YFSETQ. The CDR3 runs to 14 residues. Study-wide findings and caveats: Only blood samples were collected, and tissue repertoires likely differ. Donor clonotype sharing was expected to depend on sequencing depth. In having few donors, the study represented limited genetic and exposure-history diversity.

Into CD45RA+ naive and CD45RA-negative memory subsets, the CD4+ cells were split. The TCR originated in a young man in good health. Some clones in this sample may be carry-over from other donors' samples. Sequences were obtained from naive CD4+ T cells from PBMCs. Noted subset: CD45RA+ positively selected. The chain recombines TRBV5-1 with TRBJ2-1, with 7 positions matching TRBD2. As DNA, the CDR3 is TGCGCCAGCAGCTTGGTGCGGGGAGGGAATGAGCAGTTCTTC. Translating gives CASSLVRGGNEQFF.